These 10 T cell receptor beta chains share one sample of origin, sequenced in a study of OX40 agonist ivuxolimab in advanced cancers. The table came from immunoSEQ multiplex PCR; TCRdb's copy has only in-frame clones and leaves some out. This sample has around 50,000 clones, with about three quarters found just once. The input for sequencing was CD4+ or CD8+ T cells sorted from blood, taken in a trial of the OX40 agonist ivuxolimab. The receptor set was obtained from an adult with an advanced solid tumor such as melanoma, head and neck, liver or kidney cancer.

The chain recombines TRBV2 with TRBJ2-4; 7 bases are a match to TRBD1. Germline-derived CDR1 and CDR2 are SNHLY and FYNNEI. J gave up 3 bases and V 9 bases, and 14 bases lay outside the gene matches. The CDR3 runs to 16 residues. The DNA for the CDR3 is TGTGCCAGTAGCCTATTATCTTGGGACAGCAAAAACATTCAGTACTTC. Amino acid sequence: CASSLLSWDSKNIQYF.

This clone showed up just once. The gene calls are TRBV4-3 and TRBJ2-3, with D possibly being TRBD2 (5 bases). V lost 1 base and J 0 bases, leaving 11 bases between the germline ends. The CDR3 has 16 residues. From germline, CDR1 is LGHNA and CDR2 YSLEER. The CDR3 loop reads CASSQGSGGSTDTQYF. CDR3 in DNA: TGCGCCAGCAGCCAAGGGAGCGGAGGAAGCACAGATACGCAGTATTTT.

The gene calls are TRBV7-9 and TRBJ2-7, with TRBD2 identical over 9 bases. CDR3 size: 15 residues. Germline V gene lookup returns CDR1 SEHNR and CDR2 FQNEAQ (reference sequence). The ends lost 5 bases at V and 3 bases at J; junction bases unmatched: 8. Here the CDR3 reads CASSPRTSANYEQYF. CDR3 DNA: TGTGCCAGCAGCCCACGGACTAGCGCCAACTACGAGCAGTACTTC.

The V gene is TRBV7-9, the J gene TRBJ2-3; no definite D call. This CDR3 comprises 15 residues. Germline assignment: CDR1 SEHNR and CDR2 FQNEAQ (reference sequence). V was clipped by 0 bases and J by 5 bases, with 12 bases between them. The CDR3 is CASSLAGVGKDTQYF. The CDR3 DNA sequence: TGTGCCAGCAGCTTAGCCGGAGTTGGAAAAGATACGCAGTATTTT.

The chain carries TRBV18 and TRBJ2-3; TRBD1 agrees at 9 bases. Trimming at V came to 4 bases and at J to 5 bases, leaving 4 bases not matched to a gene. CDR1 and CDR2 (germline): KGHSH, LQKENI. The CDR3 has 14 amino acids. CDR3 sequence: CASSLQGAEDTQYF. CDR3 nucleotide sequence: TGTGCCAGCTCACTACAGGGGGCGGAAGATACGCAGTATTTT. Filled out from reference TRBV18 and TRBJ2-3, the complete variable domain reads NAGVMQNPRHLVRRRGQEARLRCSPMKGHSHVYWYRQLPEEGLKFMVYLQKENIIDESGMPKERFSAEFPKEGPSILRIQQVVRGDSAAYFCASSLQGAEDTQYFGPGTRLTVL.

The CDR3 DNA reads as TGTGCCAGCAGTTTCCTCCCAGGGACAGATACGCAGTATTTT. It codes for CASSFLPGTDTQYF. The rearrangement joins TRBV27 to TRBJ2-3, with a weak D call TRBD1 (5 bases). Trimming left V 3 bases short and J 3 bases short, with 10 bases between. The germline V gene has CDR1 MNHEY and CDR2 SMNVEV (reference sequence). The CDR3 totals 14 residues.

The chain joins TRBV7-6 to TRBJ2-1; 12 positions agree with TRBD2. V lost 5 bases and J lost 10; bases outside the gene matches: 21. In germline, CDR1 is SGHVS, CDR2 FNYEAQ. The CDR3 runs 19 residues. DNA for the CDR3: TGTGCCAGCAGCAATGGACTAGCGGGGCATATGTCTAGGGGTACGGAGCAGTTCTTC. It is translated as CASSNGLAGHMSRGTEQFF.

V is TRBV7-9 and J is TRBJ1-1, with 7 bases that match TRBD1. This CDR3 comprises 14 residues. Germline trimming cut 4 bases from V and 1 base from J; bases unmatched to any gene: 3. Germline V CDR1 and CDR2: SEHNR, FQNEAQ (reference sequence). CDR3 nucleotides: TGTGCCAGCAGCTGGGACAGTCCGAACACTGAAGCTTTCTTT. This encodes CASSWDSPNTEAFF. The full variable domain, completed using reference TRBV7-9 and TRBJ1-1, is DTGVSQNPRHKITKRGQNVTFRCDPISEHNRLYWYRQTLGQGPEFLTYFQNEAQLEKSRLLSDRFSAERPKGSFSTLEIQRTEQGDSAMYLCASSWDSPNTEAFFGQGTRLTVV.

The chain carries TRBV30 and TRBJ1-1; tentative D call: TRBD1 (6 bases). Germline-derived CDR1 and CDR2 are GTSNPN and SVGIG (reference sequence). Trimming left V 0 bases short and J 3 bases short, with 32 bases between. This CDR3 is 21 amino acids long. The CDR3 DNA follows: TGTGCCTGGAGTGTGGGGACAAATCACTTATTCCGGGGTGGGAGGGACACTGAAGCTTTCTTT. It yields the protein CAWSVGTNHLFRGGRDTEAFF.

This clone was detected once. The chain recombines TRBV29-1 with TRBJ1-1; TRBD1 is a possible D gene (5 bases). The CDR3 sequence is 13 residues long. The V gene lost 6 bases and the J gene lost 5 bases, with 16 bases spanning the gap. Germline lookup yields CDR1 SQVTM and CDR2 ANQGSEA. The CDR3 sequence is CSVERDYGTEAFF. For the CDR3, the DNA is TGCAGCGTCGAGAGGGACTACGGGACTGAAGCTTTCTTT.